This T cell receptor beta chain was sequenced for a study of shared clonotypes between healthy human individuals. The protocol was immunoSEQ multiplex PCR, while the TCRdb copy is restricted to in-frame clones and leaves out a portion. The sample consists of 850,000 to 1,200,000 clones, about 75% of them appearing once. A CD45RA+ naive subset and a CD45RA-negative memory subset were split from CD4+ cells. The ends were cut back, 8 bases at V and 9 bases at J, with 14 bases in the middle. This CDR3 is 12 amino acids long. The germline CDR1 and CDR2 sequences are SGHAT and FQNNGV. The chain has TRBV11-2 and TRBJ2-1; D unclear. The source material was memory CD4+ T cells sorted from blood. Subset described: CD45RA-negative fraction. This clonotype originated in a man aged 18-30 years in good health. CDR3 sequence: CASSLYSGEQFF. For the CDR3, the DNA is TGTGCCAGCTCCCTTTATAGTGGTGAGCAGTTCTTC.